These 30 T cell receptor beta chains were sequenced from one sample in a study of shared clonotypes between healthy human individuals. Terminally differentiated effector memory CD45RA+ cells were excluded from the naive CD8 cells, which were CD45RO-negative and positively selected for CCR7. Method: immunoSEQ multiplex PCR; TCRdb's copy keeps in-frame clones and lacks some. The repertoire consists of about 680,000 clones, with 92% occurring once and the leading ten covering approximately 24%. The sequencing input was naive CD8+ T cells sorted from blood. These TCRs come from a man between 25 and 39 years old in good health.

This clone was found once. The chain is built from TRBV27 and TRBJ2-7; TRBD1 is a possible D gene (7 bases). In germline, CDR1 is MNHEY, CDR2 SMNVEV (reference sequence). V shed 3 bases and J shed 3 bases, with 18 bases lying between them. There are 16 residues in the CDR3. CDR3 nucleotide sequence: TGTGCCAGCAGTTTTGCCCCAGGTCAGGGGGGCTACGAGCAGTACTTC. Protein product: CASSFAPGQGGYEQYF.

The chain is built from TRBV9 and TRBJ2-3; 11 bases align to TRBD2. With V trimmed by 4 bases and J by 2 bases, 6 bases remained unmatched. Looked up from germline, CDR1 is SGDLS and CDR2 is YYNGEE. CDR3 length equals 16 residues. DNA for the CDR3: TGTGCCAGCAGCCCCCGGGGACTAGCGGTCACAGATACGCAGTATTTT. Translating gives CASSPRGLAVTDTQYF.

The chain uses TRBV4-3 and TRBJ2-6; the D is unclear. This CDR3 region has 16 residues. Germline CDR1 and CDR2: LGHNA and YSLEER. The germline V and J ends were trimmed by 0 bases and 4 bases, with 10 bases remaining between them. The CDR3 DNA sequence: TGCGCCAGCAGCCAAGATAGGGCCCTCGGGGCCAACGTCCTGACTTTC. Amino acids: CASSQDRALGANVLTF.

J is TRBJ2-1 and V is TRBV4-2, with 8 positions matching TRBD2. The CDR3 length is 15 residues. Germline CDR1 and CDR2: LGHNA and YNFKEQ. Trimming at V came to 4 bases and at J to 4 bases, leaving 6 bases not matched to a gene. The CDR3 loop is CASSPLAVSYNEQFF. The CDR3 DNA sequence: TGTGCCAGCAGCCCACTAGCGGTGAGTTACAATGAGCAGTTCTTC.

The J gene is TRBJ2-2, the V gene TRBV2; D may correspond to TRBD1 or TRBD2 (5 bases each). V gave up 6 bases and J gave up 4 bases, with 18 bases separating them. Per the germline V gene, CDR1 is SNHLY and CDR2 is FYNNEI. The CDR3 contains 16 residues. Written as DNA, the CDR3 is TGTGCCAGCAGCCACTCGTCCGGGACGCTCACCGGGGAGCTGTTTTTT. Its protein product is CASSHSSGTLTGELFF.

The chain joins TRBV7-9 to TRBJ1-5, with 7 bases that match TRBD1. With V trimmed by 1 base and J by 5 bases, 5 bases remained unmatched. The germline V gene encodes CDR1 SEHNR and CDR2 FQNEAQ (reference sequence). CDR3 size: 15 residues. The CDR3 region is CASSLEGTADQPQHF. The CDR3 DNA sequence: TGTGCCAGCAGCTTAGAAGGGACAGCCGATCAGCCCCAGCATTTT.

This chain links TRBV6-6 with TRBJ2-2; 9 bases fit TRBD2. This CDR3 region has 16 residues. The trim removed 2 bases at V and 4 bases at J, leaving 5 bases unmatched. Germline assignment: CDR1 MNHNY and CDR2 SVGAGI (reference sequence). CDR3 nucleotide sequence: TGTGCCAGCAGTTACCTTAGCGGGAGCCGCACCGGGGAGCTGTTTTTT. This gives the protein CASSYLSGSRTGELFF.

V and J are TRBV5-5 and TRBJ1-4; D is ambiguous. Trimming pared 3 bases from V and 5 bases from J, leaving 8 bases between. The CDR3 covers 13 residues. Germline values: CDR1 SGHKS, CDR2 YYEKEE (reference sequence). The CDR3 region is CASSYVSNEKLFF. CDR3 nucleotides: TGTGCCAGCAGCTACGTGTCGAATGAAAAACTGTTTTTT.

The chain recombines TRBV28 with TRBJ2-1; TRBD1 aligns across 10 bases. The V and J ends lost 8 bases and 6 bases, in that order; junction bases with no gene match: 13. CDR1 is MDHEN, CDR2 SYDVKM, per germline. This CDR3 has 16 residues. The CDR3 region is CASALGRQGAINEQFF. In nucleotides, the CDR3 is TGTGCCAGCGCCTTGGGACGACAGGGGGCGATCAATGAGCAGTTCTTC.

The gene calls are TRBV5-5 and TRBJ2-2; 13 nucleotides agree with TRBD2. With V trimmed by 5 bases and J by 7 bases, 5 bases remained unmatched. The germline V gene has CDR1 SGHKS and CDR2 YYEKEE (reference sequence). The CDR3 consists of 15 residues. The DNA for the CDR3 is TGTGCCAGCAGATCGGGACTAGCGGGAATCGGGGAGCTGTTTTTT. Translating it yields CASRSGLAGIGELFF. The whole variable domain, remainder taken from reference TRBV5-5 and TRBJ2-2, is DAGVTQSPTHLIKTRGQQVTLRCSPISGHKSVSWYQQVLGQGPQFIFQYYEKEERGRGNFPDRFSARQFPNYSSELNVNALLLGDSALYLCASRSGLAGIGELFFGEGSRLTVL.

V usage is TRBV7-9 and J usage is TRBJ2-5; 11 bases are shared with TRBD2. V lost 5 bases, J lost 0 bases, and 8 bases stayed unmatched. Germline V gives CDR1 SEHNR, CDR2 FQNEAQ (reference sequence). This CDR3 comprises 17 residues. In DNA, the CDR3 is TGTGCCAGCAGCCCGACTCAGGGACTAGCGGACCAAGAGACCCAGTACTTC. Protein product: CASSPTQGLADQETQYF.

This chain links TRBV27 with TRBJ2-3; the match to TRBD2 covers 11 bases. Per the germline V gene, CDR1 is MNHEY and CDR2 is SMNVEV (reference sequence). The trim removed 4 bases at V and 3 bases at J, leaving 12 bases unmatched. The CDR3 has 18 amino acids. CDR3 loop: CASSSFLAGGPGTDTQYF. As DNA, the CDR3 is TGTGCCAGCAGTTCTTTCTTAGCGGGAGGGCCGGGGACAGATACGCAGTATTTT.

The V gene is TRBV9, the J gene TRBJ2-1, with TRBD2 matching 9 bases. The CDR3 spans 17 residues. Germline lookup yields CDR1 SGDLS and CDR2 YYNGEE. J lost 5 bases, V lost 3 bases, and 12 bases had no gene match. CDR3 loop: CASSAELLAGPHNEQFF. The CDR3 DNA sequence: TGTGCCAGCAGCGCCGAACTCCTAGCGGGACCACACAATGAGCAGTTCTTC.

This clone appeared once. The chain combines TRBV27 with TRBJ2-1, with TRBD2 identical over 11 bases. Germline CDR1 MNHEY, CDR2 SMNVEV (reference sequence). V dropped 8 bases and J dropped 7; count of bases not matched to a gene: 7. The CDR3 is 14 residues long. The CDR3 DNA follows: TGTGCCAGCGGAGTAGCGGGAGGGGGTAATGAGCAGTTCTTC. Translating it yields CASGVAGGGNEQFF.

Comment on this clone: The junction and the germline gene differ at one end; a read error may be behind it. In the same sample, other DNA sequences code for this CDR3. The chain links TRBV9 to TRBJ2-3, with 8 bases lining up with TRBD1. The CDR3 spans 15 residues. CDR1 and CDR2 (germline): SGDLS, YYNGEE. The CDR3 DNA reads as TGTGCCAGCAGCGCCGGACAGGGATCCACAGATACGCAGTACTTT. Its protein product is CASSAGQGSTDTQYF.

The chain uses TRBV6-6 and TRBJ2-1; D not resolved. CDR3 length: 12 amino acids. V was trimmed by 6 bases and J by 0 bases, leaving 3 bases between them. Germline loops: CDR1 MNHNY, CDR2 SVGAGI (reference sequence). CDR3 in amino acids: CASSLSYNEQFF. Written as DNA, the CDR3 is TGTGCCAGCAGCCTCTCCTACAATGAGCAGTTCTTC.

The rearrangement joins TRBV7-9 to TRBJ2-1; D call uncertain. CDR1 is SEHNR, CDR2 FQNEAQ, per germline (reference sequence). V was shortened by 5 bases and J by 13 bases, with 9 bases between the two germline ends. The CDR3 runs 10 residues. The CDR3 sequence is CASSTEGQFF. The DNA of the CDR3 is TGTGCCAGCAGCACGGAAGGACAGTTCTTC.

V is TRBV27 and J is TRBJ2-3, with TRBD1 as a possible D gene (5 bases). The length of the CDR3 is 16 residues. From germline, CDR1 is MNHEY and CDR2 SMNVEV (reference sequence). Trimming cost V 3 bases and J 6 bases, with 19 bases left between them. The chain's CDR3 is CASSLGHRIRWDTQYF. CDR3 DNA: TGTGCCAGCAGTTTGGGGCACAGGATAAGGTGGGATACGCAGTATTTT.

The V gene is TRBV10-2, the J gene TRBJ2-2; D call uncertain. CDR1 and CDR2 (germline): WSHSY, SAAADI. The length of the CDR3 is 15 residues. Trimming cost V 5 bases and J 0 bases, with 10 bases left between them. CDR3 nucleotide sequence: TGCGCCAGCAGTTCGACATCTGCGAACACCGGGGAGCTGTTTTTT. Its translation is CASSSTSANTGELFF.

The V and J genes are TRBV4-3 and TRBJ1-1; D is ambiguous. There are 14 residues in the CDR3. The V end was cut by 0 bases, the J end by 1 base, with 6 bases between. The germline V gene has CDR1 LGHNA and CDR2 YSLEER. Here the CDR3 DNA reads TGCGCCAGCAGCCAAGATCGACAGAACACTGAAGCTTTCTTT. Protein sequence: CASSQDRQNTEAFF.

The V call is TRBV13, the J call TRBJ1-2; 8 positions match TRBD1. The CDR3 is made up of 18 amino acids. Germline V CDR1 and CDR2: PRHDT, FYEKMQ (reference sequence). V was clipped by 0 bases and J by 5 bases; unmatched bases: 14. The chain's CDR3 is CASSLGLAGGVGWYGYTF. The CDR3 bases are TGTGCCAGCAGCTTAGGCCTCGCAGGGGGCGTTGGTTGGTATGGCTACACCTTC.

V gene TRBV7-3 combines with J gene TRBJ2-5; possible D gene TRBD2, 6 bases. V was pared by 1 base and J by 0 bases, with 9 bases between. The CDR3 totals 15 residues. Germline values: CDR1 SGHTA, CDR2 FQGTGA. The CDR3 sequence is CASSLIGGDQETQYF. The CDR3 DNA is TGTGCCAGCAGCTTAATTGGAGGGGACCAAGAGACCCAGTACTTC.

The chain couples TRBV5-6 to TRBJ1-2, with 9 nucleotides matching TRBD1. The J segment lost 4 bases and the V segment lost 4 bases, leaving 5 bases of the junction unmatched. Germline assignment: CDR1 SGHDT and CDR2 YYEEEE. CDR3 length equals 14 residues. CDR3 sequence reads: CASSPGQGPYGYTF. The CDR3 bases are TGTGCCAGCAGCCCGGGACAGGGTCCCTATGGCTACACCTTC.

V usage is TRBV15 and J usage is TRBJ2-5; 8 bases are shared with TRBD1. Trimming took 1 base from V and 4 from J; bases not matched to a gene: 11. From germline, CDR1 is LNHNV and CDR2 YYDKDF (reference sequence). This CDR3 has 17 residues. This CDR3 reads CATSRVPGQGALETQYF. Written as DNA, the CDR3 is TGTGCCACCAGCAGAGTCCCGGGGCAGGGGGCTTTAGAGACCCAGTACTTC.

The V and J genes are TRBV7-9 and TRBJ1-3; TRBD1 is a possible D gene (6 bases). In germline, CDR1 is SEHNR, CDR2 FQNEAQ (reference sequence). V shed 5 bases and J shed 4 bases, with 15 bases lying between them. The CDR3 runs 15 residues. The CDR3 reads CASSREQGSGNTIYF. The CDR3 DNA is TGTGCCAGCAGCCGGGAACAGGGTTCGGGAAACACCATATATTTT.

The gene calls are TRBV7-9 and TRBJ2-5; D is undetermined. CDR1 and CDR2 (germline): SEHNR, FQNEAQ (reference sequence). The germline V and J ends were trimmed by 5 bases and 4 bases, with 14 bases remaining between them. The CDR3 length is 14 residues. The CDR3 is CASSRIAAGETQYF. Here the CDR3 DNA reads TGTGCCAGCAGCAGAATCGCAGCCGGAGAGACCCAGTACTTC.

This sequence joins TRBV28 and TRBJ2-2; D gene unclear. Trimming stripped 2 bases from V and 6 bases from J, with 10 bases between. Germline lookup yields CDR1 MDHEN and CDR2 SYDVKM. The CDR3 totals 14 residues. The CDR3 region is CASSLRTGSGELFF. In DNA, the CDR3 is TGTGCCAGCAGTTTAAGGACGGGCTCCGGGGAGCTGTTTTTT. Together with reference TRBV28 and TRBJ2-2, the CDR3 gives the full variable domain: DVKVTQSSRYLVKRTGEKVFLECVQDMDHENMFWYRQDPGLGLRLIYFSYDVKMKEKGDIPEGYSVSREKKERFSLILESASTNQTSMYLCASSLRTGSGELFFGEGSRLTVL.

This clone was recorded once. This sequence joins TRBV4-1 and TRBJ1-2; D not resolved. Per the germline V gene, CDR1 is MGHRA and CDR2 is YSYEKL. Trimming stripped 2 bases from V and 8 bases from J, with 18 bases between. The CDR3 spans 15 residues. The CDR3 loop is CASSQSTASGRGYTF. The CDR3 region has the DNA TGCGCCAGCAGCCAATCGACGGCTTCCGGGAGGGGCTACACCTTC.

Note on this clone: An end of the junction differs from the germline gene, which may be a read error. The rearrangement links TRBV6-6 to TRBJ2-7; 7 nucleotides match TRBD2. There are 12 residues in the CDR3. Germline V CDR1 and CDR2: MNHNY, SVGAGI (reference sequence). The CDR3 loop is CASGGRSREPDF. The DNA of the CDR3 is TGTGCCAGCGGGGGGAGATCGCGGGAGCCCGACTTC.

V usage is TRBV7-9 and J usage is TRBJ2-7; TRBD2 agrees at 14 bases. Looked up from germline, CDR1 is SEHNR and CDR2 is FQNEAQ (reference sequence). The CDR3 has 17 residues. The ends lost 2 bases at V and 2 bases at J; junction bases unmatched: 5. The CDR3 protein is CASSLRTSGRSAYEQYF. The CDR3 DNA reads TGTGCCAGCAGCTTAAGGACTAGCGGGAGGTCTGCCTACGAGCAGTACTTC.